One and the same sample provided the 31 T cell receptor beta chains below, sequenced in a study of blood T cells in healthy people across ages. Primers used in a second PCR of about 6 to 12 cycles were a sample-barcoded 5' primer and a J-beta primer mix. TCRdb re-called the 5' RACE reads through MiXCR, storing one row per CDR3 protein. The sample records around 1,500,000 distinct CDR3 sequences, about 30% being singletons. The sequenced material came from blood. These receptors came from a woman aged 25-40 years in good health.

Of note for this clonotype: Compared with germline, one end of the junction differs, possibly owing to a read error. The chain links TRBV4-1 to TRBJ2-1; 8 nucleotides agree with TRBD1. Germline assignment: CDR1 MGHRA and CDR2 YSYEKL. This CDR3 spans 16 amino acids. As DNA, the CDR3 is TGCGCCAGCGGCCAAGCGGCAGGGGGCTGGTTAAATGAGCAGTTCTTC. It translates to CASGQAAGGWLNEQFF.

This clonotype has ten or more counts. The chain has TRBV10-3 and TRBJ2-7; 9 positions match TRBD2. Germline V gene sequence: CDR1 ENHRY, CDR2 SYGVKD. The CDR3 has 15 amino acids. Trimming removed 6 bases from V and 1 base from J; junction bases left unmatched: 7. The CDR3 loop reads CAISDSGRRSYEQYF. CDR3 DNA sequence: TGTGCCATCAGCGATAGCGGGAGAAGGTCCTACGAGCAGTACTTC.

The chain joins TRBV2 to TRBJ2-6; D not resolved. V shed 6 bases and J shed 4 bases, with 16 bases lying between them. The germline gives CDR1 SNHLY, CDR2 FYNNEI. The length of the CDR3 is 16 residues. The CDR3 protein is CASSTTRNSGANVLTF. In DNA form, the CDR3 reads TGTGCCAGCAGCACGACGCGGAACTCCGGGGCCAACGTCCTGACTTTC.

The chain links TRBV7-9 to TRBJ2-7; a possible D gene is TRBD1 (6 bases). The CDR3 is made up of 15 amino acids. V lost 4 bases, J lost 4 bases, and 17 bases lay in between. The germline V gene has CDR1 SEHNR and CDR2 FQNEAQ (reference sequence). CDR3 loop: CASSSSRTADYEQYF. The DNA of the CDR3 is TGTGCCAGCAGCTCTTCCCGGACAGCGGATTACGAGCAGTACTTC.

The chain couples TRBV7-9 to TRBJ2-3, with D perhaps TRBD2 (5 bases). Per germline, CDR1 SEHNR and CDR2 FQNEAQ (reference sequence). The length of the CDR3 is 14 residues. Trimming removed 6 bases from V and 3 bases from J, with 13 bases in between. Here the CDR3 reads CASRGGFVTDTQYF. In nucleotides, the CDR3 is TGTGCCAGCAGAGGAGGTTTTGTGACAGATACGCAGTATTTT. Using reference TRBV7-9 and TRBJ2-3 for the parts outside the CDR3, the full variable domain is DTGVSQNPRHKITKRGQNVTFRCDPISEHNRLYWYRQTLGQGPEFLTYFQNEAQLEKSRLLSDRFSAERPKGSFSTLEIQRTEQGDSAMYLCASRGGFVTDTQYFGPGTRLTVL.

The V and J genes are TRBV11-2 and TRBJ2-7; D is perhaps TRBD2 (6 bases). The length of the CDR3 is 14 residues. Germline lookup yields CDR1 SGHAT and CDR2 FQNNGV. V was pared by 4 bases and J by 3 bases, with 13 bases between. CDR3 in DNA: TGTGCCAGCAGCTCCGGAGAAGCGGGCTACGAGCAGTACTTC. This encodes CASSSGEAGYEQYF.

This clonotype has more than one count but fewer than ten. This rearrangement joins TRBV5-1 to TRBJ2-5; 11 nucleotides align to TRBD1. The length of the CDR3 is 14 residues. CDR1 is SGHRS, CDR2 YFSETQ, per germline. V lost 7 bases and J lost 1; bases outside the gene matches: 3. For the CDR3, the DNA is TGCGCCAGCGCCGGGACAGGGGGCCAAGAGACCCAGTACTTC. It yields the protein CASAGTGGQETQYF.

This clonotype has a count of ten or more. V is TRBV10-3 and J is TRBJ2-7, with a tentative D call TRBD2 (6 bases). V lost 10 bases and J 2 bases, leaving 15 bases between the germline ends. The CDR3 sequence is 13 residues long. Germline loops: CDR1 ENHRY, CDR2 SYGVKD. CDR3 amino acids: CATGGRTTYEQYF. The CDR3 nucleotides read TGTGCCACCGGGGGTCGAACAACCTACGAGCAGTACTTC.

The table lists this clonotype with many counts. The chain carries TRBV5-1 and TRBJ2-7; 10 nucleotides agree with TRBD2. Per germline, CDR1 SGHRS and CDR2 YFSETQ. V lost 9 bases and J lost 3; bases outside the gene matches: 9. The CDR3 has 14 amino acids. Here the CDR3 DNA reads TGCGCCAACTCGGGGGCTAGCGGGAGCTACGAGCAGTACTTC. It specifies CANSGASGSYEQYF.

The DNA for the CDR3 is TGTGCCAGCAGCCTTACTAGCGGGAACGACAATGAGCAGTTCTTC. Its translation: CASSLTSGNDNEQFF. The chain joins TRBV7-6 to TRBJ2-1, with 10 bases lining up with TRBD2. This CDR3 is built from 15 residues. Per the germline V gene, CDR1 is SGHVS and CDR2 is FNYEAQ. V dropped 5 bases and J dropped 5; count of bases not matched to a gene: 6.

This clonotype was observed a few times. V is TRBV10-3 and J is TRBJ2-1; the D is unclear. Germline-derived CDR1 and CDR2 are ENHRY and SYGVKD. The CDR3 covers 13 residues. Trimming left V 3 bases short and J 8 bases short, with 11 bases between. CDR3 amino acids: CAISEVAADEQFF. The DNA for the CDR3 is TGTGCCATCAGTGAAGTTGCAGCTGATGAGCAGTTCTTC.

V gene TRBV20-1 combines with J gene TRBJ2-7; maybe TRBD2 (5 bases). Germline CDR1 is DFQATT and CDR2 is SNEGSKA (reference sequence). The V and J ends lost 5 bases and 0 bases respectively, with 14 bases between them. CDR3 length: 14 amino acids. The CDR3 DNA reads TGCAGTGCTGTCCCTTGGGAGAGCTCCTACGAGCAGTACTTC. Protein product: CSAVPWESSYEQYF.

This clonotype was observed a handful of times. The genes are TRBV28 and TRBJ2-1, with 11 positions matching TRBD1. The CDR3 extends over 17 amino acids. Germline CDR1 reads MDHEN; CDR2 reads SYDVKM. The junction had 14 bases not matched to a gene; V was cut back by 6 bases and J by 7 bases. The CDR3 DNA follows: TGTGCCAGCAGGCGTATCCCCGGGACAGGGGGTTCGAATGAGCAGTTCTTC. Protein: CASRRIPGTGGSNEQFF.

This clonotype appeared a few times. The chain uses TRBV7-3 and TRBJ2-3; D might be TRBD2 (5 bases). The CDR3 has 14 amino acids. Germline CDR1 is SGHTA and CDR2 is FQGTGA. V gave up 3 bases and J gave up 6 bases, with 13 bases separating them. CDR3 sequence: CASSFSGSGDTQYF. The CDR3 nucleotides are TGTGCCAGCAGCTTCTCGGGCTCGGGGGATACGCAGTATTTT.

CDR3 protein: CASSPGPEYNSPLHF. CDR3 DNA sequence: TGCGCCAGCAGCCCTGGACCCGAATATAATTCACCCCTCCACTTT. This chain uses TRBV5-1 with TRBJ1-6; D call uncertain. CDR3 length: 15 residues. Trimming removed 4 bases from V and 4 bases from J, with 12 bases in between. Per the germline V gene, CDR1 is SGHRS and CDR2 is YFSETQ. The variable domain in full, completed from reference TRBV5-1 and TRBJ1-6, reads KAGVTQTPRYLIKTRGQQVTLSCSPISGHRSVSWYQQTPGQGLQFLFEYFSETQRNKGNFPGRFSGRQFSNSRSEMNVSTLELGDSALYLCASSPGPEYNSPLHFGNGTRLTVT.

As for this clonotype: This may be a read error: a much more frequent sequence differs by one nucleotide. The chain recombines TRBV5-1 with TRBJ2-3; tentatively, D is TRBD1 (6 bases). The length of the CDR3 is 16 residues. Germline CDR1 reads SGHRS; CDR2 reads YFSETQ. The V end was cut by 4 bases, the J end by 0 bases, with 15 bases between. Here the CDR3 DNA reads TGCGCCAGCAGCCCTGAAGGGGGTTCTAGCACAGATACGCAGTATTTT. Translating it yields CASSPEGGSSTDTQYF.

This sequence joins TRBV2 and TRBJ2-7, with a weak D call TRBD2 (5 bases). V was pared by 0 bases and J by 0 bases, with 9 bases between. Germline V CDR1 and CDR2: SNHLY, FYNNEI. CDR3 length: 15 amino acids. The CDR3 sequence is CASSEATGFSYEQYF. In DNA form, the CDR3 reads TGTGCCAGCAGTGAAGCCACGGGGTTCTCCTACGAGCAGTACTTC.

About this clonotype: A much larger clone lies a single base off, so this may be a read error. This chain links TRBV7-9 with TRBJ2-4, with 7 bases aligning to TRBD1. The last part of the DNA fits TRBJ2-7 better; the J call may be wrong. Germline-derived CDR1 and CDR2 are SEHNR and FQNEAQ (reference sequence). This CDR3 spans 16 amino acids. Written as DNA, the CDR3 is TGTGCCAGCAGCTCTAGGGGCAGGGGGTACCCCTACGAGCAGTACTTC. Protein product: CASSSRGRGYPYEQYF.

V gene TRBV2 combines with J gene TRBJ2-1, with TRBD2 identical over 7 bases. This CDR3 has 13 amino acids. Germline CDR1 and CDR2: SNHLY and FYNNEI. Trimming cost V 9 bases and J 7 bases; bases outside gene matches: 9. CDR3 sequence (DNA): TGTGCCAGGCGGGCTAGCGGATTTAATGAGCAGTTCTTC. This codes for CARRASGFNEQFF.

There are many counts of this clonotype. The junction shows a germline mismatch at one end, possibly a read error. This chain connects TRBV7-2 to TRBJ2-7; the D call may be TRBD1 or TRBD2 (5 bases each). Germline assignment: CDR1 SGHTA and CDR2 FQGNSA. This CDR3 contains 15 residues. CDR3 protein: CASSLTGTDSYEQYF. The CDR3 bases are TGCGCCAGCAGCTTGACGGGGACGGATTCCTACGAGCAGTACTTC.

This clonotype was recorded a few times. The chain recombines TRBV12-3 or TRBV12-4 with TRBJ2-3; tentatively, D is TRBD1 or TRBD2 (5 bases each). The length of the CDR3 is 15 residues. Trimming took off 4 bases at V and 0 bases at J, with 11 bases between the two ends. CDR3 sequence reads: CASSWDRLSTDTQYF. The CDR3 DNA is TGTGCCAGCAGTTGGGACCGTCTAAGCACAGATACGCAGTATTTT.

Comment on this clonotype: At one end the junction does not follow the germline gene, possibly because of a read error. V usage is TRBV6-2 or TRBV6-3 and J usage is TRBJ2-4; D ambiguous. The CDR3 runs to 13 residues. Germline loops: CDR1 MNHEY, CDR2 SVGEGT. CDR3 region: CTSSTAAKNIQYF. The CDR3 nucleotides read TGTACCAGCAGTACAGCGGCCAAAAACATTCAGTACTTC.

This clonotype was recorded only once. V is TRBV3-1 and J is TRBJ1-2; TRBD1 is a possible D gene (5 bases). CDR1 and CDR2 (germline): LGHDT, YNNKEL (reference sequence). Deletions cut 8 bases from V and 2 bases from J, with 12 bases between. This CDR3 comprises 13 residues. CDR3 loop: CASQRGLNYGYTF. DNA for the CDR3: TGTGCCAGCCAAAGGGGCCTAAACTATGGCTACACCTTC.

This chain connects TRBV19 to TRBJ2-1; perhaps TRBD2 as D (6 bases). Trimming left V 8 bases short and J 2 bases short, with 13 bases between. The CDR3 length is 14 residues. Germline CDR1 and CDR2: LNHDA and SQIVND (reference sequence). CDR3 in DNA: TGTGCCAGTTGCCCGGGGGAGACCTACAATGAGCAGTTCTTC. Translation gives CASCPGETYNEQFF.

The chain recombines TRBV20-1 with TRBJ1-5; D unresolved. Trimming took 2 bases from V and 4 from J, leaving 9 bases between them. Germline lookup yields CDR1 DFQATT and CDR2 SNEGSKA (reference sequence). CDR3 length equals 13 residues. CDR3: CSARQTVNQPQHF. CDR3 DNA sequence: TGCAGTGCTAGACAAACCGTGAATCAGCCCCAGCATTTT.

This clonotype was detected only a few times. V usage is TRBV6-4 and J usage is TRBJ1-2, with D hard to call. This CDR3 is 16 amino acids long. The germline V and J ends were trimmed by 0 bases and 3 bases, with 14 bases remaining between them. Germline-derived CDR1 and CDR2 are MRHNA and SNTAGT. The CDR3 coding sequence is TGTGCCAGCAGTGACTCGAGAGGTTATACGGACTATGGCTACACCTTC. It encodes CASSDSRGYTDYGYTF.

To note about this clonotype: A much bigger clone sits one base away, suggesting this may be a read error. This chain uses TRBV29-1 with TRBJ2-4; D might be TRBD2 (5 bases). Germline V gene data show CDR1 as SQVTM and CDR2 as ANQGSEA. The CDR3 is 13 amino acids. The DNA of the CDR3 is TGCAGCGTCCTCGGACTCTCCAAAGACATTCAGTACTTC. Amino acids: CSVLGLSKDIQYF. Looking up the rest from reference TRBV29-1 and TRBJ2-4 gives the full variable domain: SAVISQKPSRDICQRGTSLTIQCQVDSQVTMMFWYRQQPGQSLTLIATANQGSEATYESGFVIDKFPISRPNLTFSTLTVSNMSPEDSSIYLCSVLGLSKDIQYFGAGTRLSVL.

With respect to this clonotype: A read error is possible here, since a much larger clone lies one base away. The V gene is TRBV28, the J gene TRBJ1-6; TRBD1 matches at 7 bases. This CDR3 is built from 16 residues. CDR1 is MDHEN, CDR2 SYDVKM, per germline. This CDR3 is CASTTPSGGRNSSLHF. The CDR3 DNA sequence: TGTGCCAGCACCACCCCGTCAGGGGGTAGAAATTCATCCCTCCACTTT.

The gene calls are TRBV3-1 and TRBJ2-3; 12 nucleotides align to TRBD2. The CDR3 runs 20 residues. The V gene end was trimmed by 4 bases and the J gene end by 6 bases; junction bases not matched to a gene: 20. Germline V lookup: CDR1 LGHDT, CDR2 YNNKEL (reference sequence). The CDR3 loop is CASSPQTGGKTSGSGDTQYF. DNA for the CDR3: TGTGCCAGCAGCCCACAGACAGGGGGCAAGACTAGCGGGAGTGGGGATACGCAGTATTTT.

To note about this clonotype: A read error may produce the germline difference seen at one junction end. V gene TRBV7-3 combines with J gene TRBJ2-1; a possible D gene is TRBD2 (6 bases). This CDR3 spans 16 amino acids. The germline V gene encodes CDR1 SGHTA and CDR2 FQGTGA. The CDR3 DNA follows: TGTGCCAGCAGCTTAACGGGCGGGGAGTACTACAATGAGCAGGTCTTC. Protein sequence: CASSLTGGEYYNEQVF.

The chain combines TRBV2 with TRBJ2-3, with 9 bases matching TRBD2. The V gene end was trimmed by 7 bases and the J gene end by 1 base; junction bases not matched to a gene: 3. This CDR3 is built from 14 residues. CDR1 is SNHLY and CDR2 is FYNNEI in the germline V gene. CDR3 nucleotide sequence: TGTGCCAGCAATAGCGGGGGACGCACAGATACGCAGTATTTT. Translated, it gives CASNSGGRTDTQYF.